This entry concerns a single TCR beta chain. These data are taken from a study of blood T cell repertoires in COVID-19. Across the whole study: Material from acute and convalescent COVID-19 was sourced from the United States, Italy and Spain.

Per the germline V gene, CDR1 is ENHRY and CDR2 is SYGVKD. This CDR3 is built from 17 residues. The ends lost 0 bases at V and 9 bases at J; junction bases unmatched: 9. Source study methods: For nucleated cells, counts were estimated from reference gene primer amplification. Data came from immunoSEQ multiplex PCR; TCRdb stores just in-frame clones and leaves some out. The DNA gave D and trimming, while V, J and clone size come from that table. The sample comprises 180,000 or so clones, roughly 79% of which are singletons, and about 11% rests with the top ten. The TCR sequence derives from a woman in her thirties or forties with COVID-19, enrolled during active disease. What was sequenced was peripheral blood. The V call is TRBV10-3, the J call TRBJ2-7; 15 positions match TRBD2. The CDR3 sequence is CAISESGSGLAGGGQYF. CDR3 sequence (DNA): TGTGCCATCAGTGAGTCCGGCTCGGGACTAGCGGGAGGTGGGCAGTACTTC.